This T cell receptor beta chain was recorded in a study of CD8+CD57+ T cells in acquired aplastic anemia. Background on the study: Quantities of DNA derived from sorted CD4+ and CD8+ cells averaged around 3 ug.

Profiling of TCR beta VDJ combinations and CDR3 sequences used genomic DNA as template. TCRdb called the reads again in MiXCR, with one record for every CDR3 protein. The sample includes more than 150,000 distinct CDR3 sequences, 40% to 50% of them seen just once. Study results and limitations: For CD8+ Simpson's diversity, patients and controls showed no significant difference.

This clonotype has only a few counts. As yet, its antigen is unknown. Individuals selected for sequencing had exhibited CD8+CD57+ cell expansion on flow cytometry. Among the patients, none had received any therapy at the time of blood sampling. The sequence derives from a human donor with aplastic anemia. Sequenced sample: sorted CD4+, CD8+, or CD8+CD57+ T cells (not recorded which) from PBMCs.

Written as DNA, the CDR3 is TGCAGCGGCAAAGGGACTTCTGTATCCTACAATGAGCAGTTCTTC. Its protein product is CSGKGTSVSYNEQFF. The chain employs TRBV29-1 and TRBJ2-1; tentative D call: TRBD2 (6 bases). CDR1 is SQVTM, CDR2 ANQGSEA, per germline. The CDR3 sequence is 15 residues long. Between the trimmed V and J ends, which lost 7 bases and 1 base, there was a span of 17 bases.